Below, 10 T cell receptor beta chains from the same sample are listed, as sequenced in a study of shared clonotypes between healthy human individuals (dated by TCRdb to 2018 to 2020). CD8 naive samples were obtained by positive selection for CCR7 among CD45RO-negative cells, yielding a CD45RA+CCR7+ population from which TemRA cells were excluded. The library was made by the immunoSEQ multiplex PCR assay. Not all clones reach the TCRdb copy of this immuneACCESS table, which keeps in-frame sequences only. Checked studies attribute under half of the gap to unresolved V genes and leave the rest unexplained. This sample gives approximately 1.9 million clones in total; 93% of them show up just once. The top ten hold around 1.7% of the sample. What was sequenced was naive CD8+ T cells from PBMCs. What the cell subset or site label conveys for this sample: CD45RA+CCR7+. The receptors originated from a man between 18 and 29 years old in good health. Some clones in this sample may be carry-over from other donors' samples.

The gene calls are TRBV10-3 and TRBJ1-1; TRBD1 is a possible D gene (6 bases). Germline CDR1 reads ENHRY; CDR2 reads SYGVKD. V shed 0 bases and J shed 5 bases, with 10 bases lying between them. The length of the CDR3 is 14 residues. Here the CDR3 DNA reads TGTGCCATCAGTGAGTCGAAAGGGGGAACTGAAGCTTTCTTT. Translation: CAISESKGGTEAFF.

The rearrangement uses TRBV6-5 and TRBJ1-1, with no clear D. From germline, CDR1 is MNHEY and CDR2 SVGAGI. Trimming left V 4 bases short and J 5 bases short, with 11 bases between. CDR3 length: 13 amino acids. The CDR3: CASSSLSETEAFF. The CDR3 DNA sequence: TGTGCCAGCAGTTCCCTTTCGGAGACTGAAGCTTTCTTT.

The chain combines TRBV9 with TRBJ1-2; D might be TRBD1 (5 bases). Trimming shortened V by 4 bases and J by 13 bases, and 17 bases separated the two germline ends. CDR3 length: 12 residues. Germline CDR1 is SGDLS and CDR2 is YYNGEE. CDR3 DNA sequence: TGTGCCAGCAGCCCCCCCGATGTGGGACGCACCTTC. Amino acids: CASSPPDVGRTF.

CDR3 protein: CASSQEPGAFLSAFF. Here the CDR3 DNA reads TGCGCCAGCAGCCAAGAACCAGGGGCCTTTCTTTCGGCTTTCTTT. V is TRBV4-3 and J is TRBJ1-1, with D perhaps TRBD1 (6 bases). This CDR3 comprises 15 residues. V lost 0 bases and J lost 11, with 19 bases in between. The germline V gene has CDR1 LGHNA and CDR2 YSLEER.

V gene TRBV6-1 combines with J gene TRBJ1-2, with D possibly being TRBD1 (6 bases). V was clipped by 2 bases and J by 7 bases, with 11 bases between them. Germline CDR1 reads MNHNS; CDR2 reads SASEGT. The CDR3 consists of 13 residues. This CDR3 is CASSESRGTGYTF. The DNA for the CDR3 is TGTGCCAGCAGTGAATCCAGGGGCACTGGCTACACCTTC.

The chain employs TRBV27 and TRBJ2-7; no clear D gene. The germline V gene encodes CDR1 MNHEY and CDR2 SMNVEV (reference sequence). The CDR3 loop spans 16 amino acids. V was clipped by 4 bases and J by 2 bases, with 18 bases between them. The CDR3 DNA reads as TGTGCCAGCAGTTCAATATTCGTCGCTGGCCCCTACGAGCAGTACTTC. This encodes CASSSIFVAGPYEQYF.

The J gene is TRBJ1-2, the V gene TRBV15, with 8 bases matching TRBD1. V was pared by 3 bases and J by 4 bases, with 7 bases of the junction left unmatched. This CDR3 has 15 residues. Germline V gene data show CDR1 as LNHNV and CDR2 as YYDKDF (reference sequence). CDR3 DNA: TGTGCCACCAGCAGTGAAGGACAGGGACCCTATGGCTACACCTTC. Encoded protein: CATSSEGQGPYGYTF.

The chain carries TRBV4-2 and TRBJ2-3; D possibly corresponds to TRBD2 (5 bases). The CDR3 is 15 amino acids. Germline V gene sequence: CDR1 LGHNA, CDR2 YNFKEQ. Trimming pared 5 bases from V and 4 bases from J, leaving 16 bases between. CDR3 sequence reads: CASSEAAPSADTQYF. The CDR3 coding sequence is TGTGCCAGCAGCGAAGCGGCGCCCAGTGCAGATACGCAGTATTTT.

CDR3 nucleotide sequence: TGTGCCAGCAGCTTAGAGCAGACAGGGGACGAGCAGTACTTC. Its protein is CASSLEQTGDEQYF. The genes are TRBV7-8 and TRBJ2-7; 8 nucleotides match TRBD1. Germline V gene lookup returns CDR1 SGHVS and CDR2 FQNEAQ. This CDR3 comprises 14 residues. V was pared by 1 base and J by 5 bases, with 4 bases of the junction left unmatched.

The V and J genes are TRBV29-1 and TRBJ2-3, with 8 bases that match TRBD1. CDR3 size: 13 residues. Trimming removed 7 bases from V and 6 bases from J; junction bases left unmatched: 9. The germline V gene has CDR1 SQVTM and CDR2 ANQGSEA. CDR3 nucleotide sequence: TGCAGCGCCGGGACAGGAGTTCTGGATACGCAGTATTTT. Amino acids: CSAGTGVLDTQYF.